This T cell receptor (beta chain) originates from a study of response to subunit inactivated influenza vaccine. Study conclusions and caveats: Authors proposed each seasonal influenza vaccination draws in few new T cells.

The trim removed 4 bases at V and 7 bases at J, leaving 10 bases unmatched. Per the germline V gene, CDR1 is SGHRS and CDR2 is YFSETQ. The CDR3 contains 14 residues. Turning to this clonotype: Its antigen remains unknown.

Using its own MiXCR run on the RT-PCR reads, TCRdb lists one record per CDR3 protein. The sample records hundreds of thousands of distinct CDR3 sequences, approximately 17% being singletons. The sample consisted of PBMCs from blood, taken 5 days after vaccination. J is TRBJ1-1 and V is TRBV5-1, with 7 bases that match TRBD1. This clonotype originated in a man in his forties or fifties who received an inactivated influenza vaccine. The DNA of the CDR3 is TGCGCCAGCAGCACGCAGGGGGGTTACGGTGAAGCTTTCTTT. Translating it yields CASSTQGGYGEAFF. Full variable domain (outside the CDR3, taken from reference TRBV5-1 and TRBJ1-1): KAGVTQTPRYLIKTRGQQVTLSCSPISGHRSVSWYQQTPGQGLQFLFEYFSETQRNKGNFPGRFSGRQFSNSRSEMNVSTLELGDSALYLCASSTQGGYGEAFFGQGTRLTVV.